This TCR beta chain is drawn from a study of T cell repertoires in cytomegalovirus infection. For the study at large: Newly reported HLA-C-restricted and thoroughly characterized HLA-B-restricted CMV epitopes were employed. Indicated by public TCR beta signatures were CMV infection and matching HLA type.

This clonotype turned up a few times. The antigen remains undetermined. Study results and limitations: Ex vivo responses were dominated by HLA-C-restricted CMV-specific TCR beta clonotypes.

CDR1 is MNHEY, CDR2 SMNVEV, per germline (reference sequence). V was pared by 1 base and J by 1 base, with 9 bases of the junction left unmatched. The CDR3 is 18 amino acids. TCRdb reanalysed the reads using MiXCR and keeps one entry per CDR3 protein. The sample has about 830,000 distinct CDR3 sequences; approximately 32% are singletons. The sample here was cultured CD8+ T cells from PBMCs, taken from culture after CMV antigen stimulation. This TCR derives from a human donor in good health (CMV status not recorded). Some clones in this sample may be carry-over from other donors' samples. This rearrangement joins TRBV27 to TRBJ1-5; 8 nucleotides line up with TRBD1. The CDR3 nucleotides read TGTGCCAGCAGTTTATATGGACAGGGAATACAAAGCAATCAGCCCCAGCATTTT. It translates to CASSLYGQGIQSNQPQHF.